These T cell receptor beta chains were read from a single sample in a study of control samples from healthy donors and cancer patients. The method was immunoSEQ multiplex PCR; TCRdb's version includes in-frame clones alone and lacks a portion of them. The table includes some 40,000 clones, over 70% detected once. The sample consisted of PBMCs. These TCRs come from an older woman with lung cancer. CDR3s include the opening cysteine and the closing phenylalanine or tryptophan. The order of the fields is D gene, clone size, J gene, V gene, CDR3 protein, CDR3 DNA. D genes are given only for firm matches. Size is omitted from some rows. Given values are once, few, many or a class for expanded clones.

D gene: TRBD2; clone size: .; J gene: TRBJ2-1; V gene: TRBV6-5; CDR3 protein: CASSLLAGDYNEQFF; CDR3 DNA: TGTGCCAGCAGTTTGCTAGCGGGGGATTACAATGAGCAGTTCTTC
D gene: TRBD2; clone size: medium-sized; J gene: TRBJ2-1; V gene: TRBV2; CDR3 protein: CASSERVAGGGRNEQFF; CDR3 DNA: TGTGCCAGCAGTGAACGGGTAGCGGGAGGAGGGCGGAATGAGCAGTTCTTC
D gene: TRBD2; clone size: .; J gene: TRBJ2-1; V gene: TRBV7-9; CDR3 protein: CASSFPSGSPYNEQFF; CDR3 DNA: TGTGCCAGCAGCTTTCCGAGCGGGAGCCCCTACAATGAGCAGTTCTTC
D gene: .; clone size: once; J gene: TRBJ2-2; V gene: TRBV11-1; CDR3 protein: CASSGTRKVTGELFF; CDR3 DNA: TGTGCCAGCAGCGGGACTCGGAAGGTTACCGGGGAGCTGTTTTTT
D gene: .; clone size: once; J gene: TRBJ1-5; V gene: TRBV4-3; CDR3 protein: CASSWSVNQPQHF; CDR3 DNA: TGCGCCAGCAGCTGGTCAGTTAATCAGCCCCAGCATTTT
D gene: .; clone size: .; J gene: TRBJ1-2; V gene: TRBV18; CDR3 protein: CASFSAGQNYGYTF; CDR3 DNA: TGTGCCAGCTTCTCGGCGGGGCAGAACTATGGCTACACCTTC
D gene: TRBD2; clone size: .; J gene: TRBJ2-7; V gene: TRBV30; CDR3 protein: CAPSGTSGSSRGEQYF; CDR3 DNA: TGTGCGCCGAGTGGGACTAGCGGGAGTAGTAGGGGCGAGCAGTACTTC
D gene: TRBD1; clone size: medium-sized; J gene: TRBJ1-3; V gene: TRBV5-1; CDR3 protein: CASSLQTGGDTIYF; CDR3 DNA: TGCGCCAGCAGCTTGCAAACAGGGGGCGACACCATATATTTT
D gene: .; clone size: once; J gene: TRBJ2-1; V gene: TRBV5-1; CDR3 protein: CASSLQGVNEQFF; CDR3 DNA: TGCGCCAGCAGCTTGCAAGGGGTCAATGAGCAGTTCTTC
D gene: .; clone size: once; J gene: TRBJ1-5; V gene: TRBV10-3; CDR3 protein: CAISISKGDQPQHF; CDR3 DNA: TGTGCCATCAGTATCTCCAAGGGGGATCAGCCCCAGCATTTT
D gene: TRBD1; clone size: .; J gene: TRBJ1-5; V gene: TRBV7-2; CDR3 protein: CASSSGGPYSNQPQHF; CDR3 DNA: TGTGCCAGCAGCTCAGGGGGTCCTTATAGTAATCAGCCCCAGCATTTT
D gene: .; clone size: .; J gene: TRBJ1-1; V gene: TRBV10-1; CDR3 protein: CASRPPRGNTEAFF; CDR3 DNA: TGCGCCAGCAGGCCTCCAAGGGGGAACACTGAAGCTTTCTTT
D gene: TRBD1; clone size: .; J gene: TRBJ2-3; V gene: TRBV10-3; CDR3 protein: CAISETVSTGVLTDTQYF; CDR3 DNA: TGTGCCATCAGTGAGACCGTCTCGACAGGGGTCCTCACAGATACGCAGTATTTT
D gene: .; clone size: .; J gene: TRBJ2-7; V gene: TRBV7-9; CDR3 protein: CASSSTFYEQYF; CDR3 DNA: TGTGCCAGCAGCTCAACATTCTACGAGCAGTACTTC
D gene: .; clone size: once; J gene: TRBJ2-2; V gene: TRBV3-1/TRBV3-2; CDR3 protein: CASSRPTARNTGELFF; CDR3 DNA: TGTGCCAGCAGCCGACCCACGGCGCGAAACACCGGGGAGCTGTTTTTT
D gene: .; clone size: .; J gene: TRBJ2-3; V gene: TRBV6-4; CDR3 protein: CASSDSSTSTDTQYF; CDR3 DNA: TGTGCCAGCAGTGACTCGAGCACCAGCACAGATACGCAGTATTTT
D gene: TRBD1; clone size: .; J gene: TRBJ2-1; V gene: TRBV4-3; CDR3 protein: CASSSPGTGEGDEQFF; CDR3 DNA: TGCGCCAGCAGCTCGCCCGGGACAGGGGAAGGGGATGAGCAGTTCTTC
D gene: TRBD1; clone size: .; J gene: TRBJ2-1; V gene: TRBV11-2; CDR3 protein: CASSPGQGIEQFF; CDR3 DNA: TGTGCCAGCAGCCCCGGACAGGGGATTGAGCAGTTCTTC
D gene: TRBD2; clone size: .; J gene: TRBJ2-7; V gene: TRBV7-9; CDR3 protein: CASSRTPSAGDYEQYF; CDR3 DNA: TGTGCCAGCAGCCGGACACCGTCTGCGGGAGACTACGAGCAGTACTTC
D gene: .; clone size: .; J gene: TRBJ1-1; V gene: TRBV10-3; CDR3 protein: CAIIKIGRDWTEAFF; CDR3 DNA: TGTGCCATCATCAAAATAGGGAGGGATTGGACTGAAGCTTTCTTT
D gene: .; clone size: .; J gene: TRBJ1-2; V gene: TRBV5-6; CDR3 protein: CASSLGVQGSGYTF; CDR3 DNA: TGTGCCAGCAGCTTGGGCGTTCAGGGTAGCGGCTACACCTTC
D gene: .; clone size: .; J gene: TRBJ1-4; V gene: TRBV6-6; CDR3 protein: CASQGNEKLFF; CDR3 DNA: TGTGCCTCCCAGGGGAATGAAAAACTGTTTTTT
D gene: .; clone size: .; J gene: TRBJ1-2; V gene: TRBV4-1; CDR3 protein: CASSQDSSDSTYGYTF; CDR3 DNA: TGCGCCAGCAGCCAAGATTCCTCGGACTCTACCTATGGCTACACCTTC
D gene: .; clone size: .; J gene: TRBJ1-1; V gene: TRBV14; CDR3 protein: CASSLTGGTEAFF; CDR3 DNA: TGTGCCAGCAGCCTTACGGGGGGCACTGAAGCTTTCTTT
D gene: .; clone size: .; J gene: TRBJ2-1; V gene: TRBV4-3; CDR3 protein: CASSHPRELGFSSYNEQFF; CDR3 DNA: TGCGCCAGCAGCCATCCTAGGGAATTGGGCTTCAGCTCCTACAATGAGCAGTTCTTC
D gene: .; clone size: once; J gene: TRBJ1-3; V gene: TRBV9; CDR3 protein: CASSVAAQNSGNTIYF; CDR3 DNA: TGTGCCAGCAGCGTAGCTGCCCAGAACTCTGGAAACACCATATATTTT
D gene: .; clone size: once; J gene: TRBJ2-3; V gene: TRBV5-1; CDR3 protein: CASSLREADTQYF; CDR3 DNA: TGCGCCAGCAGCTTACGGGAAGCAGATACGCAGTATTTT
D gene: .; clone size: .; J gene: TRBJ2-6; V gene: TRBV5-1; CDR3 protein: CASRDTSSGANVLTF; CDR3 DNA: TGCGCCAGCCGGGACACATCCTCTGGGGCCAACGTCCTGACTTTC
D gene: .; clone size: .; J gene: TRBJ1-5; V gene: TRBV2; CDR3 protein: CASSDTFGSNQPQHF; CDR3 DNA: TGTGCCAGTAGCGACACATTTGGAAGCAATCAGCCCCAGCATTTT
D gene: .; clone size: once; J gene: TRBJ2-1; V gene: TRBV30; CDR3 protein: CAWGGRWPTNEQFF; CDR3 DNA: TGTGCCTGGGGGGGGAGATGGCCAACCAATGAGCAGTTCTTC
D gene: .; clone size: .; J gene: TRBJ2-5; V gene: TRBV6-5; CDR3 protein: CASSYSTAGLQETQYF; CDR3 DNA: TGTGCCAGCAGTTACTCCACCGCGGGCCTCCAAGAGACCCAGTACTTC
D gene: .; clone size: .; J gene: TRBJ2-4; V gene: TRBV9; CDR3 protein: CASSVVSSAYQYF; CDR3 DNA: TGTGCCAGCAGCGTAGTAAGTAGCGCCTATCAGTACTTC
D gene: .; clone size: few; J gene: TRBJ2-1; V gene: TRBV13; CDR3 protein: CASSGTGTFYEQFF; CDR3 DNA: TGTGCCAGCAGCGGCACCGGGACGTTCTATGAGCAGTTCTTC
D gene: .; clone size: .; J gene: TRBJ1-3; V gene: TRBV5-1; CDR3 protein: CASTPGSSGNTIYF; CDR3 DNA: TGCGCCAGCACGCCTGGGAGCTCTGGAAACACCATATATTTT
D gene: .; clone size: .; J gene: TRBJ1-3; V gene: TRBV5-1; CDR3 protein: CASSSTGNTIYF; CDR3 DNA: TGCGCCAGCAGCTCGACAGGAAACACCATATATTTT
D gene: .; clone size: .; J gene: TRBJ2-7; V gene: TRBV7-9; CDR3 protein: CASSSPPREQYF; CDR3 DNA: TGTGCCAGCAGCTCCCCCCCGAGGGAGCAGTACTTC
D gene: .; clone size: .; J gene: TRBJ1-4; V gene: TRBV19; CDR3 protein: CASKNIPGNNEKLFF; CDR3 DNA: TGTGCCAGTAAAAACATCCCCGGAAACAATGAAAAACTGTTTTTT
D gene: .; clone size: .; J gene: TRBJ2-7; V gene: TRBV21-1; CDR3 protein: CASSKGVRPSYEQYF; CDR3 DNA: TGTGCCAGCAGCAAAGGGGTGCGACCCTCCTACGAGCAGTACTTC
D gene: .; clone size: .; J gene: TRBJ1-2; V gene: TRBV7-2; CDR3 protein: CASSLEVRGSYGYTF; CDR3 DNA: TGTGCCAGCAGCTTAGAAGTTCGCGGGAGCTATGGCTACACCTTC
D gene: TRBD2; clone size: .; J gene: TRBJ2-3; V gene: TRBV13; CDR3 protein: CASSLTSSGGEPGKDTQYF; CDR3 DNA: TGTGCCAGCAGCCTTACATCTAGCGGGGGGGAACCGGGCAAGGATACGCAGTATTTT
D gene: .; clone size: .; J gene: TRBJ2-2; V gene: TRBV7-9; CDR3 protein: CASSSFTGELFF; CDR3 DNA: TGTGCCAGCAGCTCATTTACCGGGGAGCTGTTTTTT
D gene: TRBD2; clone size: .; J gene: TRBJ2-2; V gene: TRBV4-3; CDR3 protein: CASSQDRTSGETGELFF; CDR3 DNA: TGCGCCAGCAGCCAAGATAGGACTAGCGGGGAAACCGGGGAGCTGTTTTTT
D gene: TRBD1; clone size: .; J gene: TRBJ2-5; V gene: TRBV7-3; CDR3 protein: CASSSQGVVGETQYF; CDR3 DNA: TGTGCCAGCAGCTCGCAGGGGGTGGTCGGAGAGACCCAGTACTTC
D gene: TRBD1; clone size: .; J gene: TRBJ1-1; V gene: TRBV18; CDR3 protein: CASSLQGARTEAFF; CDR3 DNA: TGTGCCAGCTCACTCCAGGGGGCAAGAACTGAAGCTTTCTTT
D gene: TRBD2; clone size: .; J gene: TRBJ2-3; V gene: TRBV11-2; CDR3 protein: CASSSSEAGLTDTQYF; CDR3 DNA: TGTGCCAGCAGCTCATCCGAAGCGGGACTCACAGATACGCAGTATTTT